This TCR beta chain was identified during a study of T-cell reconstitution after alpha-beta-depleted transplantation in children. The study's findings and limits: A year post-transplant, T-cell counts and diversity derived mostly from newly produced T cells. Expanded graft clones numbering several hundred reportedly gave rise to alpha-beta T cells about two months after transplant. Some patients owed their high day-60 TCRbeta diversity to surviving recipient T cells and thymic progenitors.

Trimming removed 3 bases from V and 7 bases from J, with 4 bases in between. The CDR3 length is 11 residues. Germline V gene data show CDR1 as GTSNPN and CDR2 as SVGIG (reference sequence). Comment on this clonotype: The antigen is unknown.

Using unique molecular identifiers, the investigators prepared the TCRbeta library. TCRdb re-called the PCR reads with MiXCR, one entry per CDR3 protein. This table holds approximately 220,000 distinct CDR3 sequences, approximately 17% found once. The TCR originated in a male patient aged 2 to 10 who had a stem cell transplant for acute lymphoblastic leukemia, so the T cells may come from the graft donor. The rearrangement links TRBV30 to TRBJ1-6; D uncertain. Sequencing was performed on PBMCs, mostly from graft donor cells, taken 360 days after TCRalphabeta/CD19-depleted stem cell transplant. CDR3 nucleotides: TGTGCCTGGAGGGTGAATTCACCCCTCCACTTT. This encodes CAWRVNSPLHF. The entire variable domain, with the rest obtained from reference TRBV30 and TRBJ1-6, is as follows: SQTIHQWPATLVQPVGSPLSLECTVEGTSNPNLYWYRQAAGRGLQLLFYSVGIGQISSEVPQNLSASRPQDRQFILSSKKLLLSDSGFYLCAWRVNSPLHFGNGTRLTVT.